The present T cell receptor beta chain was sequenced within a study of T cells in Graves' hyperthyroidism and ophthalmopathy. Regions amplified from RNA transcripts were the TCR beta CDR3 regions. A set of HTBI primers served as the primers for a first-round RT-PCR of the TCR CDR3. TCRdb analysed the multiplex PCR reads with MiXCR anew, one entry per CDR3 protein. This repertoire shows approximately 400,000 distinct CDR3 sequences, about an eighth found once; its top ten account for approximately 27%. CDR3 length: 14 amino acids. The germline V gene encodes CDR1 LNHDA and CDR2 SQIVND (reference sequence). Germline trimming cut 5 bases from V and 0 bases from J; bases unmatched to any gene: 3. This clonotype was counted many times.

The V gene is TRBV19, the J gene TRBJ1-1, with 7 bases lining up with TRBD1. The clonotype comes from a man aged 45-60 years with Graves' ophthalmopathy. Sequences were obtained from blood. CDR3 amino acids: CASSRDSMNTEAFF. CDR3 in DNA: TGTGCCAGTAGTCGGGACAGCATGAACACTGAAGCTTTCTTT.